A selection of T cell receptor beta chains follows, all from one sample in a study of Graves' ophthalmopathy and Graves' hyperthyroidism. TCRdb re-called the multiplex PCR reads through MiXCR, storing one row per CDR3 protein. Altogether some 250,000 distinct CDR3 sequences are present, around 42% being singletons, with the ten largest covering around 47%. Sequencing was carried out using peripheral blood. Receptors were obtained from an adult man with Graves' ophthalmopathy. The CDR3 runs from the conserved cysteine through the conserved F or W. Each record gives: clone size, D gene, V gene, J gene, CDR3 protein, CDR3 DNA. D genes are given only for firm matches. Clone size is stated in some rows and not others, as once, few, many or a class when expanded.

NA	TRBD2	TRBV20-1	TRBJ2-7	CSAQRIAGASHEQYF	TGCAGTGCTCAGAGGATAGCGGGAGCTTCCCACGAGCAGTACTTC
NA	NA	TRBV29-1	TRBJ1-1	CSVVPKLNTEAFF	TGCAGCGTTGTTCCCAAGCTGAACACTGAAGCTTTCTTT
NA	NA	TRBV10-3	TRBJ2-7	CAISEGGGSGGEQYF	TGTGCCATCAGTGAAGGGGGCGGGAGTGGGGGCGAGCAGTACTTC
NA	NA	TRBV7-9	TRBJ1-2	CASSLEFTGHYGYTF	TGTGCCAGCAGCTTAGAATTCACAGGGCACTATGGCTACACCTTC
NA	NA	TRBV25-1	TRBJ2-2	CASRGQRTNTGELFF	TGTGCCAGCAGAGGACAGCGAACGAACACCGGGGAGCTGTTTTTT
NA	TRBD1	TRBV7-2	TRBJ2-7	CASSVGGAPYEQYF	TGTGCCAGCAGCGTAGGGGGCGCACCCTACGAGCAGTACTTC
NA	TRBD1	TRBV7-3	TRBJ1-5	CASSRDRREPQHF	TGTGCCAGCAGTCGGGACAGAAGGGAGCCCCAGCATTTT
few	NA	TRBV11-2	TRBJ2-5	CASSFGQETQYF	TGTGCCAGCAGCTTCGGACAAGAGACCCAGTACTTC
NA	TRBD1	TRBV5-1	TRBJ2-7	CASSFRTGGDEQYF	TGCGCCAGCAGCTTCCGGACAGGGGGCGACGAGCAGTACTTC
NA	NA	TRBV7-2	TRBJ2-7	CASSYLTSYTFTYF	TGTGCCAGCAGTTACCTAACTAGCTATACCTTTACGTACTTC
many	NA	TRBV6-1	TRBJ2-6	CASTPPASSGANVLTF	TGTGCCAGCACTCCTCCGGCGTCCTCTGGGGCCAACGTCCTGACTTTC
NA	NA	TRBV14	TRBJ1-2	CASSPSGSYGYTF	TGTGCCAGCAGCCCCTCGGGGTCCTATGGCTACACCTTC
NA	NA	TRBV7-9	TRBJ1-5	CASSLAGQGHQPQHF	TGTGCCAGCAGCTTAGCAGGGCAGGGTCATCAGCCCCAGCATTTT
NA	NA	TRBV7-9	TRBJ2-7	CASSLGVVAESSYEQYF	TGTGCCAGCAGCTTAGGGGTGGTAGCGGAATCTTCCTACGAGCAGTACTTC
NA	NA	TRBV7-9	TRBJ2-2	CASSRGTRANTGELFF	TGTGCCAGCAGCCGAGGGACACGCGCGAACACCGGGGAGCTGTTTTTT
NA	NA	TRBV7-2	TRBJ2-5	CASSLWDNQETQYF	TGTGCCAGCAGCTTGTGGGACAACCAAGAGACCCAGTACTTC
few	TRBD1	TRBV19	TRBJ1-2	CASMMRGRDYGYTF	TGTGCCAGTATGATGAGGGGGCGAGACTATGGCTACACCTTC
NA	TRBD2	TRBV10-2	TRBJ2-7	CAIKGLAGTYEQYF	TGTGCCATCAAAGGCCTAGCGGGGACTTACGAGCAGTACTTC
NA	NA	TRBV20-1	TRBJ1-6	CSARTQRGGANSPLHF	TGCAGTGCTAGAACCCAAAGGGGGGGAGCTAATTCACCCCTCCACTTT
NA	NA	TRBV11-2	TRBJ2-3	CASSLDPGLTPDTQYF	TGTGCCAGCAGCTTAGACCCGGGACTTACCCCAGATACGCAGTATTTT
NA	NA	TRBV7-9	TRBJ1-2	CASSSEGSYGYTF	TGTGCCAGCAGCTCGGAGGGATCCTATGGCTACACCTTC
NA	NA	TRBV4-2	TRBJ1-6	CASSLYADYNSPLHF	TGTGCCAGCAGCTTATACGCTGACTATAATTCACCCCTCCACTTT
NA	TRBD1	TRBV29-1	TRBJ1-1	CSVVSQGERTFF	TGCAGCGTCGTATCACAGGGGGAGCGGACTTTCTTT
few	TRBD2	TRBV2	TRBJ2-2	CASSKWTSGTGELFF	TGTGCCAGCAGCAAATGGACTAGCGGGACCGGGGAGCTGTTTTTT
many	NA	TRBV29-1	TRBJ1-2	CSVEDTEKHGYTF	TGCAGCGTTGAAGATACGGAGAAGCATGGCTACACCTTC
NA	TRBD1	TRBV2	TRBJ1-5	CASRWTGVNSNQPQHF	TGTGCCAGCAGGTGGACAGGGGTGAATAGCAATCAGCCCCAGCATTTT
NA	TRBD2	TRBV20-1	TRBJ2-7	CSARDPSGSYEQYF	TGCAGTGCTAGAGATCCTAGCGGGAGCTACGAGCAGTACTTC
NA	TRBD1	TRBV3-1	TRBJ1-1	CASSPQGAQAEAFF	TGTGCCAGCAGCCCGCAGGGGGCGCAGGCTGAAGCTTTCTTT
NA	NA	TRBV12-3/TRBV12-4	TRBJ1-1	CASRDRDTEAFF	TGTGCCAGCAGGGACCGGGACACTGAAGCTTTCTTT
few	NA	TRBV25-1	TRBJ2-7	CASSETGLGEQYF	TGTGCCAGCAGTGAAACCGGCTTGGGCGAGCAGTACTTC
NA	TRBD2	TRBV9	TRBJ2-5	CASSVPVAGGLQETQYF	TGTGCCAGCAGCGTCCCCGTAGCGGGGGGGTTACAGGAGACCCAGTACTTC